This T cell receptor beta chain was captured by sequencing in a study of blood T cell repertoires in COVID-19. In the original analysis: Reference gene primer amplification gave estimated nucleated cell counts. The data were produced by immunoSEQ multiplex PCR, yet TCRdb's version contains in-frame clones alone and is incomplete. The V and J calls and clone size are taken from that table; D and trimming were inferred from the DNA. The sample includes around 450,000 clones, around nine tenths of them seen just once. All enrollees were roughly 18 to 90 years old and from around 25 US areas. Donors were grouped by their self-reported clinical history. The V gene end was trimmed by 8 bases and the J gene end by 5 bases; junction bases not matched to a gene: 9. Germline loops: CDR1 MNHEY, CDR2 SVGAGI. CDR3 length: 14 amino acids.

The rearrangement uses TRBV6-5 and TRBJ2-1, with 7 bases aligning to TRBD2. Sequences were obtained from PBMCs or T cells enriched from blood (not recorded which). This receptor was obtained from a woman aged 18-29 years with acute COVID-19. In DNA form, the CDR3 reads TGTGCCAGCGGATTAGCGGGCGCCAACAATGAGCAGTTCTTC. Protein: CASGLAGANNEQFF.